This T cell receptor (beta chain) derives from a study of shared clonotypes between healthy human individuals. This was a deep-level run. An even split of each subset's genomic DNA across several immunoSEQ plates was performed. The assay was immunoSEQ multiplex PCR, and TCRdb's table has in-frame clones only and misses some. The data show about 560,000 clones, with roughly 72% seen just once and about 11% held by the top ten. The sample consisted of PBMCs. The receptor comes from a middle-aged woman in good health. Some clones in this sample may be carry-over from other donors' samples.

CDR3 region: CASEDSNFYEQYF. CDR3 coding DNA: TGTGCCAGCGAGGACTCCAACTTCTACGAGCAGTACTTC. The chain uses TRBV11-2 and TRBJ2-7; possibly TRBD2 for D (5 bases). V was cut by 8 bases and J by 3 bases, with 14 bases left in between. The CDR3 is 13 residues long. Per the germline V gene, CDR1 is SGHAT and CDR2 is FQNNGV.